These T cell receptor beta chains were read from a single sample in a study of blood T cells in healthy people across ages. TCRdb called the 5' RACE reads again in MiXCR, with one record for every CDR3 protein. The sample lists approximately 820,000 distinct CDR3 sequences, more than 40% occurring once. Sequences were obtained from blood. The receptor source for this set is a man in his sixties in good health. Each CDR3 is given with its conserved first and last residue. A D gene is named only where the DNA matches it firmly. The size of a clone is reported for some rows only, either as once, few or many, or as a class for expanded clones.

J gene	D gene	clone size	V gene	CDR3 protein	CDR3 DNA
TRBJ2-7	TRBD2	NA	TRBV11-2	CASSRLAASSYEQYF	TGTGCCAGCAGCAGACTAGCGGCGAGCTCCTACGAGCAGTACTTC
TRBJ1-2	NA	NA	TRBV5-1	CASSDGSSPVGYTF	TGCGCCAGCAGCGACGGGAGCTCGCCTGTCGGCTACACCTTC
TRBJ2-1	NA	once	TRBV4-1	CASSQEGRVQNEQFF	TGCGCCAGCAGCCAAGAGGGCAGGGTTCAGAATGAGCAGTTCTTC
TRBJ1-1	NA	NA	TRBV18	CASSLSQGTTEAFF	TGTGCCAGCTCACTGTCACAGGGTACCACTGAAGCTTTCTTT
TRBJ2-7	NA	NA	TRBV5-1	CASSLSASGYEQYF	TGCGCCAGCAGCTTGTCCGCCTCTGGCTACGAGCAGTACTTC
TRBJ2-3	NA	few	TRBV27	CASSPIKDGLPADTQYF	TGTGCCAGCAGTCCTATCAAAGACGGTTTGCCGGCAGATACGCAGTATTTT
TRBJ2-7	NA	NA	TRBV5-1	CASSPSGEEQYF	TGCGCCAGCAGCCCGTCCGGTGAGGAGCAGTACTTC
TRBJ2-7	NA	NA	TRBV4-3	CASSLRVGDEQYF	TGCGCCAGCAGCCTAAGGGTAGGGGACGAGCAGTACTTC
TRBJ1-1	NA	NA	TRBV7-3	CASSSIGPPSEAFF	TGTGCCAGCAGCTCCATCGGACCACCATCTGAAGCTTTCTTT
TRBJ1-1	NA	few	TRBV5-1	CASSSRGGLNTEAFF	TGCGCCAGCAGCTCCCGGGGGGGGTTAAACACTGAAGCTTTCTTT
TRBJ2-6	NA	few	TRBV20-1	CSASQGGGSSGANVLTF	TGCAGTGCTAGCCAGGGGGGCGGTAGCTCTGGGGCCAACGTCCTGACTTTC
TRBJ2-7	NA	NA	TRBV9	CASSAGDGGSYEQYF	TGTGCCAGCAGCGCCGGGGACGGCGGATCCTACGAGCAGTACTTC
TRBJ1-2	NA	NA	TRBV7-9	CASISAMSNYGYTF	TGTGCCAGCATCTCCGCGATGTCTAACTATGGCTACACCTTC
TRBJ2-7	TRBD2	NA	TRBV3-1	CASSRGLAGGPGPYEQYF	TGTGCCAGCAGCCGTGGACTAGCGGGGGGCCCGGGTCCCTACGAGCAGTACTTC
TRBJ2-7	NA	NA	TRBV6-5	CASSYSADNSYEQYF	TGTGCCAGCAGTTACTCAGCCGACAACTCCTACGAGCAGTACTTC
TRBJ1-2	TRBD1	NA	TRBV20-1	CSVPQGQGRAYGYTF	TGCAGTGTCCCGCAGGGACAGGGGCGGGCCTATGGCTACACCTTC
TRBJ2-1	NA	few	TRBV29-1	CSVVGYSYNEQFF	TGCAGCGTTGTGGGGTACTCCTACAATGAGCAGTTCTTC
TRBJ2-1	TRBD2	NA	TRBV20-1	CSARSGGPYNEQFF	TGCAGTGCTAGGAGCGGGGGACCCTACAATGAGCAGTTCTTC
TRBJ2-7	NA	NA	TRBV9	CASSGTEGEQYF	TGTGCCAGCAGCGGGACGGAGGGGGAGCAGTACTTC
TRBJ1-5	TRBD1	NA	TRBV6-6	CASSLTSDRVGNQPQHF	TGTGCCAGCAGCCTAACCTCCGACAGGGTAGGGAATCAGCCCCAGCATTTT
TRBJ2-3	NA	NA	TRBV28	CASRNKGDFTDTQYF	TGTGCCAGCAGAAATAAGGGGGACTTCACAGATACGCAGTATTTT
TRBJ1-6	NA	NA	TRBV12-5	CASGLRTDYNSPLHF	TGTGCTAGTGGTTTAAGGACGGACTATAATTCACCCCTCCACTTT
TRBJ1-5	NA	NA	TRBV6-6	CASSPGRPNQPQHF	TGTGCCAGCAGTCCCGGGAGACCCAATCAGCCCCAGCATTTT
TRBJ1-1	NA	few	TRBV7-6	CASSPQVLNTEAFF	TGTGCCAGCAGCCCGCAAGTCCTCAACACTGAAGCTTTCTTT
TRBJ2-1	TRBD1	NA	TRBV20-1	CSARGLQGARTYNEQFF	TGCAGTGCTAGAGGGCTACAGGGGGCGAGAACCTACAATGAGCAGTTCTTC
TRBJ1-1	NA	NA	TRBV7-2	CASSVTFNTEAFF	TGTGCCAGCAGCGTAACGTTCAACACTGAAGCTTTCTTT